The entry below describes one T cell receptor (beta chain). The data stem from a study of blood T cell repertoires in COVID-19. In the original analysis: Reference gene primer amplification gave nucleated cell count estimates. TCRdb's copy holds only in-frame clones and misses some; the assay was immunoSEQ multiplex PCR. That table supplies the V and J calls and clone size; D and trimming were determined from the DNA. The sample lists 70,000 or so clones, 60% to 85% occurring once. The receptor's source is a man aged 65-85 years with acute or convalescent COVID-19. What was sequenced was peripheral blood.

The DNA for the CDR3 is TGTGCCAGCAGTTTAGGACAGGGCGGCAATGAGCAGTTCTTC. It translates to CASSLGQGGNEQFF. The chain links TRBV6-2 or TRBV6-3 to TRBJ2-1, with TRBD1 matching 8 bases. Trimming cost V 4 bases and J 6 bases; bases outside gene matches: 5. CDR3 size: 14 residues. Germline lookup yields CDR1 MNHEY and CDR2 SVGEGT.